The 5 T cell receptor beta chains presented below share a single source sample, sequenced in a study of human T cells and chemical hapten exposure. TCRdb re-derived calls from the RACE reads in MiXCR, one entry per CDR3 protein. The table lists around 180,000 distinct CDR3 sequences, roughly 30% of them singletons, with about 2.8% in the top ten. The sample's time point: pre-sensitization, week 0. The treatment is: therapeutic diphenylcyclopropenone sensitization with weekly scalp DPC. Source: whole blood, taken in connection with sensitization to the hapten diphenylcyclopropenone (DPC). All receptors derive from a woman between 25 and 40 years old with alopecia areata. Some clones in this sample may be carry-over from other donors' samples.

The chain combines TRBV5-1 with TRBJ1-2; possible D gene TRBD1, 5 bases. CDR1 SGHRS and CDR2 YFSETQ come from the germline V gene. This CDR3 has 12 residues. The ends were cut back, 5 bases at V and 5 bases at J, with 10 bases in the middle. The CDR3: CASRGRRYGYTF. In DNA form, the CDR3 reads TGCGCCAGCAGGGGGCGCCGATATGGCTACACCTTC. The variable domain in full, completed from reference TRBV5-1 and TRBJ1-2, reads KAGVTQTPRYLIKTRGQQVTLSCSPISGHRSVSWYQQTPGQGLQFLFEYFSETQRNKGNFPGRFSGRQFSNSRSEMNVSTLELGDSALYLCASRGRRYGYTFGSGTRLTVV.

J is TRBJ1-1 and V is TRBV5-4, with a tentative D call TRBD1 (6 bases). Germline CDR1 SGHNT, CDR2 YYREEE (reference sequence). Trimming left V 0 bases short and J 1 base short, with 25 bases between. The CDR3 sequence is 20 residues long. CDR3 in amino acids: CASSLAGVGGDGGRNTEAFF. CDR3 sequence (DNA): TGTGCCAGCAGCTTGGCCGGGGTAGGGGGGGACGGCGGTAGGAACACTGAAGCTTTCTTT.

This chain joins TRBV9 and TRBJ2-1; D remains ambiguous. Trimming pared 1 base from V and 9 bases from J, leaving 11 bases between. Germline V CDR1 and CDR2: SGDLS, YYNGEE. The CDR3 is 13 residues long. The CDR3 sequence: CASSVTSSGEQFF. CDR3 nucleotides: TGTGCCAGCAGCGTAACCTCCTCCGGTGAGCAGTTCTTC.

This clonotype occurred a few times. The J gene is TRBJ2-4, the V gene TRBV19; D tentatively reads TRBD1 or TRBD2 (6 bases each). The V and J ends lost 5 bases and 6 bases respectively, with 29 bases between them. The CDR3 is made up of 19 amino acids. Germline CDR1 is LNHDA and CDR2 is SQIVND (reference sequence). CDR3 in amino acids: CASSPWDISTRGSRNIQYF. Here the CDR3 DNA reads TGTGCCAGTAGTCCCTGGGACATCAGCACTCGGGGGTCGAGAAACATTCAGTACTTC.

The chain is built from TRBV5-1 and TRBJ2-3, with D tentatively TRBD1 or TRBD2 (5 bases each). With 0 bases removed from V and 2 bases from J, the gap between germline ends came to 13 bases. The CDR3 runs to 16 residues. The germline V gene has CDR1 SGHRS and CDR2 YFSETQ. CDR3: CASSLGAQGPTDTQYF. Here the CDR3 DNA reads TGCGCCAGCAGCTTGGGGGCGCAGGGACCCACAGATACGCAGTATTTT.